Listed here are 5 T cell receptor beta chains from one sample, sequenced in a study of cytomegalovirus exposure and HLA in healthy donors. PCR involved 60 Vbeta and 13 Jbeta primers. Produced via immunoSEQ multiplex PCR; TCRdb's table is partial and in-frame only. Of more than 60,000 clones in the sample, 84% were seen once. Sequenced: PBMCs. The receptors were sampled from a man between 65 and 85 years old in good health and CMV-seropositive.

The chain combines TRBV5-4 with TRBJ2-7, with a weak D call TRBD1 (5 bases). CDR3 size: 15 residues. Looked up from germline, CDR1 is SGHNT and CDR2 is YYREEE (reference sequence). The ends were cut back, 2 bases at V and 5 bases at J, with 17 bases in the middle. CDR3 protein: CASSLGDQISDEQYF. CDR3 DNA: TGTGCCAGCAGCTTAGGGGATCAAATATCCGACGAGCAGTACTTC.

The chain carries TRBV18 and TRBJ1-4, with unresolved D. The CDR3 contains 13 residues. Germline values: CDR1 KGHSH, CDR2 LQKENI. V was clipped by 8 bases and J by 5 bases, with 12 bases between them. The CDR3 DNA sequence: TGTGCCAGCCACCGAGGCACAAATGAAAAACTGTTTTTT. It specifies CASHRGTNEKLFF. Variable domain in full (rest from reference TRBV18 and TRBJ1-4): NAGVMQNPRHLVRRRGQEARLRCSPMKGHSHVYWYRQLPEEGLKFMVYLQKENIIDESGMPKERFSAEFPKEGPSILRIQQVVRGDSAAYFCASHRGTNEKLFFGSGTQLSVL.

This chain links TRBV2 with TRBJ2-3; D may be TRBD1 (6 bases). Trimming removed 7 bases from V and 0 bases from J, with 11 bases in between. The germline V gene encodes CDR1 SNHLY and CDR2 FYNNEI. The CDR3 loop spans 14 amino acids. CDR3: CASIPGQSTDTQYF. CDR3 DNA sequence: TGTGCCAGCATCCCGGGACAAAGCACAGATACGCAGTATTTT.

By frequency in the sample, this clone is medium-sized (0.01 to 0.1%). This sequence joins TRBV19 and TRBJ2-3; D is undetermined. The germline CDR1 and CDR2 sequences are LNHDA and SQIVND (reference sequence). The CDR3 runs to 13 residues. The germline V and J ends were trimmed by 5 bases and 5 bases, with 11 bases remaining between them. The CDR3 is CASSLHSLDTQYF. The CDR3 DNA reads TGTGCCAGTAGTCTACACAGCCTAGATACGCAGTATTTT.

The chain recombines TRBV28 with TRBJ2-7, with TRBD1 as a possible D gene (5 bases). The CDR3 is 14 residues long. CDR1 and CDR2 (germline): MDHEN, SYDVKM. The V end lost 2 bases, the J end lost 3 bases, and 11 bases lay between the germline ends. DNA of the CDR3: TGTGCCAGCAGTTTAATTGGGCAGGGCTACGAGCAGTACTTC. It is translated as CASSLIGQGYEQYF.